This passage covers 30 T cell receptor beta chains from one sample sequenced in a study of neurological immune-mediated disorders. TCRdb passed the 5' RACE reads through MiXCR, listing each CDR3 protein once. The data contain 120,000 or so distinct CDR3 sequences, roughly 3.2% of them singletons. The specimen sequenced was PBMCs. These receptors originate from a woman aged 25 to 39 with multiple sclerosis.

The table lists this clonotype with many counts. This chain links TRBV6-5 with TRBJ2-7; D is uncertain. The CDR3 extends over 14 amino acids. Germline V gives CDR1 MNHEY, CDR2 SVGAGI. V lost 4 bases, J lost 3 bases, and 13 bases lay in between. This CDR3 reads CASSSPGSRYEQYF. DNA for the CDR3: TGTGCCAGCAGTTCTCCCGGGTCTCGCTACGAGCAGTACTTC.

The chain has TRBV7-9 and TRBJ1-2, with D possibly matching TRBD1 (6 bases). Germline V lookup: CDR1 SEHNR, CDR2 FQNEAQ (reference sequence). Between the trimmed V and J ends, which lost 0 bases and 3 bases, there was a span of 8 bases. The CDR3 totals 14 residues. The CDR3 DNA follows: TGTGCCAGCAGCTTAGCGGCAGGGGACTATGGCTACACCTTC. Amino acid sequence: CASSLAAGDYGYTF.

This clonotype showed up just a few times. This clone may be a read error of a much larger clone one base away. J is TRBJ2-7 and V is TRBV12-3 or TRBV12-4; D may be TRBD1 (5 bases). The CDR3 spans 15 residues. V was cut by 6 bases and J by 2 bases, with 17 bases left in between. Written as DNA, the CDR3 is TGTGCCAGCAGACCTAAAGGGGCTACTACCTACGAGCAGTACTTC. Translated, it gives CASRPKGATTYEQYF.

This clonotype was found many times. The rearrangement links TRBV12-3 or TRBV12-4 to TRBJ2-4; no definite D call. The CDR3 loop spans 13 amino acids. Trimming removed 7 bases from V and 9 bases from J, with 16 bases in between. The CDR3 nucleotides are TGTGCCAGCACCTCCAGGCGTTTGGGCATTCAGTACTTC. It codes for CASTSRRLGIQYF.

Of note for this clonotype: A read error may be the cause here, since a much bigger clone is one base away. J is TRBJ1-5 and V is TRBV20-1; unclear D gene. The CDR3 has 13 residues. V was clipped by 1 base and J by 5 bases, with 9 bases between them. Germline CDR1 and CDR2: DFQATT and SNEGSKA (reference sequence). CDR3 sequence: CSARGMADQPQHF. For the CDR3, the DNA is TGCAGTGCTAGAGGCATGGCCGATCAGCCCCAGCATTTT.

This clonotype was seen ten or more times. A much larger clone sits a single nucleotide away, making a read error possible. The chain combines TRBV18 with TRBJ1-1, with a possible D match to TRBD1 (5 bases). Germline V gene sequence: CDR1 KGHSH, CDR2 LQKENI. There are 13 residues in the CDR3. CDR3 region: CANSQVEGTEAFF. The CDR3 DNA follows: TGTGCCAACTCACAGGTAGAAGGCACTGAAGCTTTCTTT.

This clonotype was observed many times. V is TRBV6-6 and J is TRBJ1-2, with D possibly being TRBD1 (5 bases). The V end was cut by 7 bases, the J end by 4 bases, with 13 bases between. This CDR3 has 13 residues. Germline values: CDR1 MNHNY, CDR2 SVGAGI (reference sequence). The CDR3 loop is CASIRGGGYGYTF. The DNA of the CDR3 is TGTGCCAGCATCCGGGGGGGGGGCTATGGCTACACCTTC.

This clonotype was counted at least ten times. The rearrangement uses TRBV2 and TRBJ1-1; D unresolved. V gave up 3 bases and J gave up 11 bases, with 10 bases separating them. The CDR3 has 11 residues. Germline V CDR1 and CDR2: SNHLY, FYNNEI. Here the CDR3 DNA reads TGTGCCAGCAGTGATGGGTGGTGGGCTTTCTTT. Encoded protein: CASSDGWWAFF.

This clonotype appeared many times. J is TRBJ2-7 and V is TRBV5-1; 7 nucleotides match TRBD1. Per germline, CDR1 SGHRS and CDR2 YFSETQ. CDR3 size: 13 residues. Losses at the gene ends were 4 bases for V and 5 bases for J; bases not matched to a gene: 6. In DNA form, the CDR3 reads TGCGCCAGCAGCATGGACAGGTTTAACGAGCAGTACTTC. Residues: CASSMDRFNEQYF.

This clonotype was seen many times. This chain links TRBV20-1 with TRBJ1-2; D gene uncertain. CDR3 length: 12 residues. CDR1 is DFQATT, CDR2 SNEGSKA, per germline (reference sequence). V was shortened by 1 base and J by 2 bases, with 5 bases between the two germline ends. The CDR3 DNA follows: TGCAGTGCTAGAGCGGTCAACTATGGCTACACCTTC. Its protein is CSARAVNYGYTF.

V gene TRBV18 combines with J gene TRBJ2-7; 9 bases are shared with TRBD2. V dropped 6 bases and J dropped 4; count of bases not matched to a gene: 13. This CDR3 has 16 residues. Germline V gene lookup returns CDR1 KGHSH and CDR2 LQKENI. This chain's CDR3 is CASSLGPPSGAYEQYF. The DNA of the CDR3 is TGTGCCAGCTCCCTCGGGCCACCTAGCGGGGCGTACGAGCAGTACTTC.

This clonotype was picked up many times. V is TRBV20-1 and J is TRBJ1-4; no clear D gene. The CDR3 is 14 residues long. Germline assignment: CDR1 DFQATT and CDR2 SNEGSKA (reference sequence). Trimming cost V 1 base and J 2 bases, with 8 bases left between them. The CDR3 protein is CSARGAGTNEKLFF. Written as DNA, the CDR3 is TGCAGTGCTAGAGGGGCCGGCACTAATGAAAAACTGTTTTTT.

This clonotype came up many times. The chain recombines TRBV18 with TRBJ1-1; D may be TRBD1 (6 bases). Germline assignment: CDR1 KGHSH and CDR2 LQKENI. CDR3 length equals 17 residues. The V gene lost 4 bases and the J gene lost 1 base, with 19 bases spanning the gap. For the CDR3, the DNA is TGTGCCAGCTCACAACTCCAGGGGTGGGGCTCGAACACTGAAGCTTTCTTT. Encoded protein: CASSQLQGWGSNTEAFF.

This clonotype has a count of ten or more. V gene TRBV9 combines with J gene TRBJ2-1; perhaps TRBD2 as D (6 bases). Germline V gene data show CDR1 as SGDLS and CDR2 as YYNGEE. Trimming took 3 bases from V and 3 from J, leaving 13 bases between them. This CDR3 has 15 residues. The CDR3 sequence: CASSGRLGGYNEQFF. In DNA form, the CDR3 reads TGTGCCAGCAGCGGAAGACTAGGAGGCTACAATGAGCAGTTCTTC.

V usage is TRBV7-9 and J usage is TRBJ2-1; tentatively, D is TRBD2 (6 bases). V lost 5 bases, J lost 9 bases, and 20 bases lay in between. Germline CDR1 and CDR2: SEHNR and FQNEAQ (reference sequence). CDR3 size: 15 residues. The CDR3 here is CASSPRDPNGGEQFF. CDR3 DNA: TGTGCCAGCAGCCCACGGGACCCCAACGGGGGTGAGCAGTTCTTC.

The table lists this clonotype with a few counts. The chain recombines TRBV4-1 with TRBJ2-7; no clear D gene. V dropped 4 bases and J dropped 2 bases, with 9 bases sitting between them. CDR1 and CDR2 from the germline V gene are MGHRA and YSYEKL. This CDR3 spans 13 amino acids. The CDR3 DNA is TGCGCCAGCAGCCGCAAACCTGCCTACGAGCAGTACTTC. Translating it yields CASSRKPAYEQYF.

There are a few counts of this clonotype. The chain carries TRBV12-5 and TRBJ1-5; D gene ambiguous. This CDR3 contains 12 residues. CDR1 and CDR2 from the germline V gene are LGHNT and FRNRAP. V gave up 3 bases and J gave up 2 bases, with 2 bases separating them. The CDR3 here is CASGLGNQPQHF. The CDR3 nucleotides are TGTGCTAGTGGTTTAGGCAATCAGCCCCAGCATTTT.

This clonotype occurred many times. The gene calls are TRBV20-1 and TRBJ2-1, with D uncertain. Germline V gene lookup returns CDR1 DFQATT and CDR2 SNEGSKA (reference sequence). CDR3 length equals 17 residues. V dropped 2 bases and J dropped 0 bases, with 17 bases sitting between them. The CDR3 here is CSARSLARPSSYNEQFF. The CDR3 DNA follows: TGCAGTGCTAGAAGTCTCGCTAGGCCTAGCTCCTACAATGAGCAGTTCTTC.

This clonotype was counted ten times or more. The V gene is TRBV20-1, the J gene TRBJ2-1; TRBD2 agrees at 11 bases. This CDR3 has 15 residues. The V gene end was trimmed by 3 bases and the J gene end by 16 bases; junction bases not matched to a gene: 17. CDR1 is DFQATT and CDR2 is SNEGSKA in the germline V gene (reference sequence). Here the CDR3 reads CSARFGGTSGFRNFF. For the CDR3, the DNA is TGCAGTGCTAGGTTCGGCGGGACTAGCGGCTTCCGGAACTTCTTC.

This clonotype was recorded many times. This rearrangement joins TRBV20-1 to TRBJ2-1, with 8 bases matching TRBD2. The CDR3 spans 15 residues. From germline, CDR1 is DFQATT and CDR2 SNEGSKA (reference sequence). J was trimmed by 0 bases and V by 7 bases; bases with no gene match: 8. CDR3 DNA: TGCAGTGTCCCTAGCGGGTCCAGCTCCTACAATGAGCAGTTCTTC. This encodes CSVPSGSSSYNEQFF.

The sample holds many counts of this clonotype. The rearrangement joins TRBV15 to TRBJ2-3, with 10 nucleotides matching TRBD2. This CDR3 has 19 amino acids. Per germline, CDR1 LNHNV and CDR2 YYDKDF (reference sequence). After removal of 0 bases from V and 8 bases from J, the junction contained 17 bases not matched to a gene. Here the CDR3 reads CATSRDNLLLAGGHGTQYF. The CDR3, as DNA: TGTGCCACCAGCAGAGATAATCTCTTGTTAGCGGGAGGCCATGGTACGCAGTATTTT. Drawing the rest from reference TRBV15 and TRBJ2-3, the complete variable domain is DAMVIQNPRYQVTQFGKPVTLSCSQTLNHNVMYWYQQKSSQAPKLLFHYYDKDFNNEADTPDNFQSRRPNTSFCFLDIRSPGLGDTAMYLCATSRDNLLLAGGHGTQYFGPGTRLTVL.

This clonotype was seen more than once but under ten times. V and J are TRBV7-6 and TRBJ2-5; D might be TRBD2 (7 bases). Germline CDR1 reads SGHVS; CDR2 reads FNYEAQ. The CDR3 extends over 14 amino acids. With 10 bases removed from V and 3 bases from J, the gap between germline ends came to 18 bases. CDR3 in DNA: TGTGCCACCCGTCCGGGGGCGGGGGAAGAGACCCAGTACTTC. It is translated as CATRPGAGEETQYF.

This clonotype was seen more than once but under ten times. The gene calls are TRBV4-3 and TRBJ2-1; no definite D call. Germline V lookup: CDR1 LGHNA, CDR2 YSLEER. This CDR3 comprises 12 residues. The V and J ends lost 1 base and 5 bases respectively, with 3 bases between them. CDR3 in amino acids: CASSQGNNEQFF. CDR3 coding DNA: TGCGCCAGCAGCCAAGGCAACAATGAGCAGTTCTTC.

This clonotype was detected a few times. V usage is TRBV19 and J usage is TRBJ1-1, with 9 nucleotides matching TRBD1. The ends lost 4 bases at V and 5 bases at J; junction bases unmatched: 14. The length of the CDR3 is 17 residues. Germline CDR1 and CDR2: LNHDA and SQIVND (reference sequence). CDR3 in DNA: TGTGCCAGTAGTAAGTCCCGGGACAGGGTTTTAAGTACTGAAGCTTTCTTT. This encodes CASSKSRDRVLSTEAFF.

This clonotype came up many times. The chain combines TRBV27 with TRBJ1-1; the D gene is possibly TRBD1 (5 bases). The CDR3 spans 14 residues. With 5 bases removed from V and 0 bases from J, the gap between germline ends came to 10 bases. Looked up from germline, CDR1 is MNHEY and CDR2 is SMNVEV (reference sequence). The chain's CDR3 is CASSITGMNTEAFF. DNA of the CDR3: TGTGCCAGCAGTATCACAGGAATGAACACTGAAGCTTTCTTT.

This clonotype was detected ten times or more. The rearrangement links TRBV12-3 or TRBV12-4 to TRBJ2-3; D gene ambiguous. This CDR3 has 16 amino acids. Trimming shortened V by 5 bases and J by 0 bases, and 15 bases separated the two germline ends. As DNA, the CDR3 is TGTGCCAGCAGTCCCGCCCGTCAACTCAGCACAGATACGCAGTATTTT. Residues: CASSPARQLSTDTQYF.

This clonotype showed up just a few times. The chain is built from TRBV7-9 and TRBJ2-7, with D perhaps given as TRBD1 or TRBD2 (7 bases each). This CDR3 contains 13 residues. The V and J ends lost 5 bases and 6 bases respectively, with 14 bases between them. Per germline, CDR1 SEHNR and CDR2 FQNEAQ (reference sequence). CDR3 in DNA: TGTGCCAGCAGCCCGCCAGGGGGGGGCGAGCAGTACTTC. It is translated as CASSPPGGGEQYF. The full variable domain, rest sourced from reference TRBV7-9 and TRBJ2-7, is DTGVSQNPRHKITKRGQNVTFRCDPISEHNRLYWYRQTLGQGPEFLTYFQNEAQLEKSRLLSDRFSAERPKGSFSTLEIQRTEQGDSAMYLCASSPPGGGEQYFGPGTRLTVT.

This clonotype was counted at least ten times. V and J are TRBV10-3 and TRBJ2-3, with TRBD2 identical over 8 bases. The CDR3 runs to 13 residues. J was trimmed by 5 bases and V by 10 bases; bases with no gene match: 8. Germline CDR1 ENHRY, CDR2 SYGVKD. In nucleotides, the CDR3 is TGTGCCACCGTAGCGGGGTTGGGAGATACGCAGTATTTT. Its translation is CATVAGLGDTQYF.

In its sample, this clonotype was seen many times. This rearrangement joins TRBV29-1 to TRBJ2-1; the match to TRBD1 covers 9 bases. J lost 2 bases, V lost 1 base, and 0 bases had no gene match. This CDR3 has 14 residues. Germline V gene sequence: CDR1 SQVTM, CDR2 ANQGSEA. CDR3 in amino acids: CSVEGTGAYNEQFF. For the CDR3, the DNA is TGCAGCGTTGAAGGGACAGGGGCCTACAATGAGCAGTTCTTC.

This clonotype was recorded many times. This chain joins TRBV7-6 and TRBJ2-5, with 9 bases identical to TRBD1. This CDR3 comprises 17 residues. Germline loops: CDR1 SGHVS, CDR2 FNYEAQ. Unmatched junction bases numbered 14, after V lost 6 bases and J lost 3 bases. The CDR3 DNA is TGTGCCAGCAGAAAAGACCCCGGGACAGGGACGAAAGAGACCCAGTACTTC. Its translation: CASRKDPGTGTKETQYF. Complete variable domain (other parts from reference TRBV7-6 and TRBJ2-5): GAGVSQSPRYKVTKRGQDVALRCDPISGHVSLYWYRQALGQGPEFLTYFNYEAQQDKSGLPNDRFSAERPEGSISTLTIQRTEQRDSAMYRCASRKDPGTGTKETQYFGPGTRLLVL.